These T cell receptor beta chains were read from a single sample in a study of blood T cell repertoires in COVID-19. The method was immunoSEQ multiplex PCR; TCRdb's version includes in-frame clones alone and lacks a portion of them. Here the sample spans about 90,000 clones, 70% to 90% being singletons. The material sequenced was peripheral blood. The receptors originated from a human donor in a cohort sampled during active COVID-19. Each CDR3 is given with its conserved first and last residue. The D gene is left open where the match is weak. Rows give clone size only sometimes, using once, few, many, or a class for an expanded clone.

cdr3_nt cdr3_aa j_call d_call v_call clone_size
TGCGCCAGCAGCTTGGCCAGGGGCGCCAATTCACCCCTCCACTTT CASSLARGANSPLHF TRBJ1-6 NA TRBV5-1 NA
TGTGCCAGCAGCTTCCCAGGACTAGATTACAATGAGCAGTTCTTC CASSFPGLDYNEQFF TRBJ2-1 TRBD2 TRBV5-4 NA
TGTGCCAGCAGCCTAACCGGGACTAGCGGGGCGGATACGCAGTATTTT CASSLTGTSGADTQYF TRBJ2-3 TRBD2 TRBV4-2 NA
TGTGCCAGCTCACCAGGCCAAATTAACACTGAAGCTTTCTTT CASSPGQINTEAFF TRBJ1-1 NA TRBV18 NA
TGTGCCAGCAGTCCCTACAGGGGGCGAAGCAATCAGCCCCAGCATTTT CASSPYRGRSNQPQHF TRBJ1-5 TRBD1 TRBV27 few
TGTGCCAGCAGCCAAGATCCGGGGGGCTCCCTCTATGGCTACACCTTC CASSQDPGGSLYGYTF TRBJ1-2 NA TRBV14 NA
TGTGCCAGTAGTCGGTGGAATCAGCCCCAGCATTTT CASSRWNQPQHF TRBJ1-5 NA TRBV19 NA
TGTGCCAGCAGCCTGACAGGGGCCGGTACTGAAGCTTTCTTT CASSLTGAGTEAFF TRBJ1-1 TRBD1 TRBV5-8 NA
TGTGCCAGCAGCCAAGAGTGGGTCAAAAATCTAGGAACCTACGAGCAGTACTTC CASSQEWVKNLGTYEQYF TRBJ2-7 NA TRBV14 NA
TGCGCCAGCAGGATCGTCGGGGCAGGGGGAGGTTATGGCTACACCTTC CASRIVGAGGGYGYTF TRBJ1-2 TRBD1 TRBV5-1 NA
TGTGCCAGCTCCTCCCGGGAGGGCCAAGAGACCCAGTACTTC CASSSREGQETQYF TRBJ2-5 TRBD2 TRBV18 NA
TGTGCCAGCAGCCCTCACCTACAAACAGGCCCCGATGAGCAGTTCTTC CASSPHLQTGPDEQFF TRBJ2-1 NA TRBV5-6 NA
TGCGCCAGCAGCCTGGACAGAGCCTCCTACAATGAGCAGTTCTTC CASSLDRASYNEQFF TRBJ2-1 NA TRBV5-1 NA
TGTGCCTGGAGTCGGGGGGGACGGAAAAACATTCAGTACTTC CAWSRGGRKNIQYF TRBJ2-4 TRBD2 TRBV30 NA
TGTGCCAGCAGTTGGGCGTCCTCTGGGGCCAACGTCCTGACTTTC CASSWASSGANVLTF TRBJ2-6 NA TRBV7-9 NA
TGCGCCAGCAGCTTGAATCAGGGGGCCGGCTACACCTTC CASSLNQGAGYTF TRBJ1-2 TRBD1 TRBV5-1 NA
TGCGCCAGCAGCCAAGGGCAGGGGGCTGAAAAACTGTTTTTT CASSQGQGAEKLFF TRBJ1-4 TRBD1 TRBV4-3 NA
TGCGCCAGCAGCTTGGTTGGGGGCCCCACCGGGGAGCTGTTTTTT CASSLVGGPTGELFF TRBJ2-2 NA TRBV5-1 NA
TGTGCCACCACTATGATACTGTCGGAGACGCGCGAGCAGTACTTC CATTMILSETREQYF TRBJ2-7 NA TRBV6-5 once
TGCGCCAGCAGCCAAAGGTTGCTAAGGACAGGGTGGAATGGCTACACCTTC CASSQRLLRTGWNGYTF TRBJ1-2 TRBD1 TRBV4-1 medium-sized
TGTGCCAGCAGTTCCTATACCGGGATGAACACTGAAGCTTTCTTT CASSSYTGMNTEAFF TRBJ1-1 NA TRBV6-5 NA
TGTGCCAGCAGCTTACGTACAGGGACGAACACCGGGGAGCTGTTTTTT CASSLRTGTNTGELFF TRBJ2-2 NA TRBV7-9 few
TGTGCCAGCTCGCCTACAGGGGGCGCGTCCTACAATGAGCAGTTCTTC CASSPTGGASYNEQFF TRBJ2-1 TRBD1 TRBV18 NA
TGTGCCAGTAGTATCGACAGGGGATCAGGGGAAAAACTGTTTTTT CASSIDRGSGEKLFF TRBJ1-4 TRBD1 TRBV19 NA
TGTGCCAGCGGGGGGGGCGGCAATCAGCCCCAGCATTTT CASGGGGNQPQHF TRBJ1-5 NA TRBV2 NA
TGTGCCAGCAGCCGCAAGACAGGTGTGCCCTCACCCCTCCACTTT CASSRKTGVPSPLHF TRBJ1-6 NA TRBV5-6 NA
TGTGCCAGTAGTACGAGTATGAACACTGAAGCTTTCTTT CASSTSMNTEAFF TRBJ1-1 NA TRBV19 NA
TGTGCCAGCGCACAGGGAGTGTTCTACGAGCAGTACTTC CASAQGVFYEQYF TRBJ2-7 NA TRBV6-6 NA
TGTGCCAGCTCACCACCGCGTAACAGCAATCAGCCCCAGCATTTT CASSPPRNSNQPQHF TRBJ1-5 NA TRBV18 few
TGCGCCAGCAAAGCCAACACCAGACTTCTTAATTCACCCCTCCACTTT CASKANTRLLNSPLHF TRBJ1-6 NA TRBV4-1 NA
TGTGCCAGCAGCTTTAGCGGGGGAGGTGAGACCCAGTACTTC CASSFSGGGETQYF TRBJ2-5 TRBD2 TRBV6-5 NA
TGTGCCAGCAGGGCCGGGACAGGGAATTCACCCCTCCACTTT CASRAGTGNSPLHF TRBJ1-6 TRBD1 TRBV6-5 NA
TGTGCCAGCAGCTTATCGCTAGCGGGGGGGCTCGGGGAGCTGTTTTTT CASSLSLAGGLGELFF TRBJ2-2 TRBD2 TRBV11-2 NA
TGTGCCAGCAGTTACTCGAACCCGGGGAGGGGTGATGGCTACACCTTC CASSYSNPGRGDGYTF TRBJ1-2 NA TRBV6-5 NA
TGTGCCAGCAGCGTAGGCCGGGCGGGGAATTCACCCCTCCACTTT CASSVGRAGNSPLHF TRBJ1-6 NA TRBV9 NA
TGCAGCGTGGGACTAGCGGGGGGTAGCACAGATACGCAGTATTTT CSVGLAGGSTDTQYF TRBJ2-3 TRBD2 TRBV29-1 NA
TGTGCCAGCAGTGAAGGGAGACTAGCGCTCCCCCAAGAGACCCAGTACTTC CASSEGRLALPQETQYF TRBJ2-5 TRBD2 TRBV6-1 NA
TGTGCCAGCAGCATATTGACAGGGAGCTCTGGAAACACCATATATTTT CASSILTGSSGNTIYF TRBJ1-3 TRBD1 TRBV5-6 NA
TGCGCCAGCAGTCAAACAGGGGTGGACTATGGCTACACCTTC CASSQTGVDYGYTF TRBJ1-2 TRBD1 TRBV4-1 NA
TGTGCCAGCAGCCAAGTGGGACTAGCGGGGGGAGGCAATGAGCAGTTCTTC CASSQVGLAGGGNEQFF TRBJ2-1 TRBD2 TRBV5-5 NA
TGCGCCAGCAGCTTACAGGACAGGTTCACAGATACGCAGTATTTT CASSLQDRFTDTQYF TRBJ2-3 TRBD1 TRBV5-1 NA
TGCAGTGCTAGTCACCGGGGCCAAGAGACCCAGTACTTC CSASHRGQETQYF TRBJ2-5 NA TRBV20-1 once
TGTGCCAGCAGGCGGACAGATAAGAAGTATGGCTACACCTTC CASRRTDKKYGYTF TRBJ1-2 NA TRBV6-5 few